The 18 T cell receptor beta chains in this list originate from one sample, sequenced in a study of regulatory T cells in long-lasting Graves disease. The time point is: persistent/refractory GD, antithyroid drugs over 5 years with positive TRAb. PBMC-extracted RNA yielded the TCR library. Investigators prepared the TCR beta libraries by applying iRepertoire HTBI primers and Arm-PCR of CDR3 regions. In TCRdb, the multiplex PCR reads were re-called with MiXCR into one record per CDR3 protein. There are over 250,000 distinct CDR3 sequences in the sample; around 20% occur only once, and roughly 50% lies in the top ten. Sequencing used peripheral blood mononuclear cells (PBMCs), obtained when the disease was refractory, from a patient treated with antithyroid drugs. These receptors all stem from a female donor with Graves disease.

The chain uses TRBV5-1 and TRBJ2-2; D unresolved. CDR1 SGHRS and CDR2 YFSETQ come from the germline V gene. V lost 1 base and J lost 3, with 19 bases in between. The CDR3 extends over 18 amino acids. The CDR3 sequence is CASSLRVVAGWDTGELFF. CDR3 sequence (DNA): TGCGCCAGCAGCTTGCGGGTTGTTGCAGGATGGGACACCGGGGAGCTGTTTTTT. The variable domain in full, completed from reference TRBV5-1 and TRBJ2-2, reads KAGVTQTPRYLIKTRGQQVTLSCSPISGHRSVSWYQQTPGQGLQFLFEYFSETQRNKGNFPGRFSGRQFSNSRSEMNVSTLELGDSALYLCASSLRVVAGWDTGELFFGEGSRLTVL.

The chain uses TRBV7-2 and TRBJ2-7; the D gene is possibly TRBD1 (6 bases). The ends were cut back, 4 bases at V and 7 bases at J, with 17 bases in the middle. Germline V gene lookup returns CDR1 SGHTA and CDR2 FQGNSA. This CDR3 is 14 amino acids long. The CDR3 sequence: CASSYSGVVGEQYF. The CDR3 coding sequence is TGTGCCAGCAGCTATTCAGGGGTCGTGGGGGAGCAGTACTTC.

The chain is built from TRBV19 and TRBJ2-5; TRBD2 agrees at 13 bases. CDR3 length equals 16 residues. Germline-derived CDR1 and CDR2 are LNHDA and SQIVND (reference sequence). Germline trimming cut 11 bases from V and 4 bases from J; bases unmatched to any gene: 13. CDR3: CAFLQGLAGKGETQYF. For the CDR3, the DNA is TGTGCCTTCCTCCAGGGACTAGCGGGAAAGGGAGAGACCCAGTACTTC.

This clonotype was observed a handful of times. The chain joins TRBV5-1 to TRBJ2-5; TRBD1 matches 9 bases. The CDR3 totals 15 residues. Trimming took 2 bases from V and 5 from J; bases not matched to a gene: 7. From germline, CDR1 is SGHRS and CDR2 YFSETQ. CDR3 in DNA: TGCGCCAGCAGCTTTAGTTTGGGACAGGGCGAGACCCAGTACTTC. Protein product: CASSFSLGQGETQYF. The variable domain in full, completed from reference TRBV5-1 and TRBJ2-5, reads KAGVTQTPRYLIKTRGQQVTLSCSPISGHRSVSWYQQTPGQGLQFLFEYFSETQRNKGNFPGRFSGRQFSNSRSEMNVSTLELGDSALYLCASSFSLGQGETQYFGPGTRLLVL.

The gene calls are TRBV4-2 and TRBJ2-7; 10 nucleotides agree with TRBD2. The CDR3 sequence is 17 residues long. Germline assignment: CDR1 LGHNA and CDR2 YNFKEQ. The junction had 5 bases not matched to a gene; V was cut back by 0 bases and J by 0 bases. CDR3 protein: CASSQDMASGSSYEQYF. In DNA, the CDR3 is TGTGCCAGCAGCCAAGATATGGCTAGCGGGAGCTCCTACGAGCAGTACTTC.

This chain links TRBV12-3 or TRBV12-4 with TRBJ1-5; D call uncertain. V lost 5 bases to trimming and J lost 0 bases, with 8 bases between them. There are 14 residues in the CDR3. The chain's CDR3 is CASSKSYSNQPQHF. CDR3 coding DNA: TGTGCCAGCAGTAAGAGTTATAGCAATCAGCCCCAGCATTTT.

This clonotype was observed a single time. V usage is TRBV20-1 and J usage is TRBJ2-5, with 14 bases that match TRBD2. The V gene's germline CDR1 is DFQATT and CDR2 SNEGSKA (reference sequence). The J segment lost 5 bases and the V segment lost 6 bases, leaving 8 bases of the junction unmatched. The CDR3 is made up of 15 amino acids. This CDR3 reads CSAQETSGGGETQYF. The CDR3 DNA reads as TGCAGTGCGCAAGAGACTAGCGGGGGGGGGGAGACCCAGTACTTC.

Remarks on this clonotype: This likely comes from a read error, as the CDR3 has no conserved phenylalanine or tryptophan at its end. The rearrangement uses TRBV6-2 or TRBV6-3 and TRBJ2-3; 10 bases are a match to TRBD1. Per the germline V gene, CDR1 is MNHEY and CDR2 is SVGEGT. This CDR3 comprises 15 residues. Trimming took 9 bases from V and 2 from J; bases not matched to a gene: 8. Here the CDR3 DNA reads TGTGCCAGTCAACGGACAGGGGGGGCCACAGATACGCAGTATTAT. Its translation: CASQRTGGATDTQYY.

This clonotype was counted many times. The V and J genes are TRBV6-1 and TRBJ2-7; 8 nucleotides line up with TRBD1. This CDR3 is built from 16 residues. Germline CDR1 and CDR2: MNHNS and SASEGT. Trimming removed 5 bases from V and 0 bases from J; junction bases left unmatched: 9. CDR3 DNA: TGTGCCAGCAGTCCGCGAAGGACAGGGAACTCCTACGAGCAGTACTTC. Translating gives CASSPRRTGNSYEQYF.

This clonotype showed up just a few times. V is TRBV5-4 and J is TRBJ1-6, with a weak D call TRBD1 (5 bases). Germline CDR1 reads SGHNT; CDR2 reads YYREEE (reference sequence). This CDR3 contains 14 residues. Trimming pared 7 bases from V and 4 bases from J, leaving 12 bases between. The CDR3 DNA sequence: TGTGCCAGCGGCCTGGGACGGTATAATTCACCCCTCCACTTT. Translated: CASGLGRYNSPLHF.

The rearrangement joins TRBV15 to TRBJ2-2, with D possibly called TRBD1 or TRBD2 (7 bases each). Germline CDR1 reads LNHNV; CDR2 reads YYDKDF (reference sequence). The CDR3 is 17 amino acids. V was trimmed by 6 bases and J by 4 bases, leaving 21 bases between them. The CDR3 loop reads CATSKGAHGGGTGELFF. The CDR3 region has the DNA TGTGCCACCAGTAAGGGGGCCCATGGGGGGGGCACCGGGGAGCTGTTTTTT.

The chain carries TRBV11-2 and TRBJ2-5, with 9 bases aligning to TRBD1. CDR3 length: 14 residues. The V segment lost 5 bases and the J segment 2 bases; nucleotides outside the gene matches: 3. Germline-derived CDR1 and CDR2 are SGHAT and FQNNGV. This CDR3 is CASSPTGGQETQYF. The CDR3 nucleotides read TGTGCCAGCAGCCCGACAGGGGGACAAGAGACCCAGTACTTC.

The table lists this clonotype with a few counts. The gene calls are TRBV7-9 and TRBJ2-7; 10 positions match TRBD2. J gave up 2 bases and V 5 bases, and 9 bases lay outside the gene matches. Germline loops: CDR1 SEHNR, CDR2 FQNEAQ (reference sequence). This CDR3 spans 16 amino acids. This CDR3 is CASSPSGSGRTYEQYF. CDR3 nucleotide sequence: TGTGCCAGCAGCCCTAGTGGTAGCGGGAGGACCTACGAGCAGTACTTC.

This clonotype was detected ten times or more. CDR3 region: CATDRYGRNYGYTF. The CDR3 DNA is TGTGCCACCGACAGGTACGGACGGAACTATGGCTACACCTTC. The chain joins TRBV6-1 to TRBJ1-2; D is perhaps TRBD1 (6 bases). The germline CDR1 and CDR2 sequences are MNHNS and SASEGT. V lost 10 bases to trimming and J lost 2 bases, with 17 bases between them. The CDR3 covers 14 residues.

V is TRBV20-1 and J is TRBJ2-7, with 10 bases matching TRBD2. The CDR3 consists of 15 residues. Germline-derived CDR1 and CDR2 are DFQATT and SNEGSKA (reference sequence). V was clipped by 6 bases and J by 3 bases; unmatched bases: 11. The CDR3 DNA reads as TGCAGTGCCCGGAGCGGGAGGGCCTCGATCTACGAGCAGTACTTC. This codes for CSARSGRASIYEQYF.

The sample holds a few counts of this clonotype. The chain carries TRBV28 and TRBJ2-7; D remains ambiguous. V lost 2 bases, J lost 3 bases, and 14 bases lay in between. Germline assignment: CDR1 MDHEN and CDR2 SYDVKM. The length of the CDR3 is 15 residues. The CDR3: CASSLGGAADYEQYF. CDR3 in DNA: TGTGCCAGCAGTTTAGGCGGAGCCGCTGACTACGAGCAGTACTTC.

The chain is built from TRBV7-2 and TRBJ1-3; no firm D call. This CDR3 is built from 13 residues. Germline values: CDR1 SGHTA, CDR2 FQGNSA. Between the trimmed V and J ends, which lost 3 bases and 4 bases, there was a span of 7 bases. This chain's CDR3 is CASSFGWGNTIYF. CDR3 sequence (DNA): TGTGCCAGCAGCTTCGGGTGGGGAAACACCATATATTTT. Looking up the rest from reference TRBV7-2 and TRBJ1-3 gives the full variable domain: GAGVSQSPSNKVTEKGKDVELRCDPISGHTALYWYRQSLGQGLEFLIYFQGNSAPDKSGLPSDRFSAERTGGSVSTLTIQRTQQEDSAVYLCASSFGWGNTIYFGEGSWLTVV.

This clonotype was found many times. The V call is TRBV12-3 or TRBV12-4, the J call TRBJ1-2; 7 nucleotides line up with TRBD1. This CDR3 comprises 14 residues. The junction had 13 bases not matched to a gene; V was cut back by 6 bases and J by 9 bases. Here the CDR3 reads CASRSNRDSDSYTF. As DNA, the CDR3 is TGTGCCAGCAGGTCCAACCGGGACAGTGATAGCTACACCTTC.